This T cell receptor (beta chain) is drawn from a study of blood T cell repertoires in COVID-19. Per the original methods: From reference gene primer amplification, estimates of nucleated cell counts were derived. Data came from immunoSEQ multiplex PCR; TCRdb stores just in-frame clones and leaves some out. V and J calls and clone size are given by that table; D and trimming were obtained from the DNA. The sample consists of some 31,000 clones, more than 85% of them appearing once. The CDR3 extends over 13 amino acids. The germline CDR1 and CDR2 sequences are LGHDT and YNNKEL (reference sequence). V dropped 1 base and J dropped 5 bases, with 9 bases sitting between them.

The source is a human donor in a cohort sampled during active COVID-19. Specimen: peripheral blood. The chain carries TRBV3-1 (or the pseudogene TRBV3-2) and TRBJ2-7; D possibly corresponds to TRBD2 (5 bases). The CDR3 DNA reads TGTGCCAGCAGCCAAGGGCGGGCTAACGAGCAGTACTTC. This sequence encodes CASSQGRANEQYF.